The 12 T cell receptor beta chains below come from one sample, sequenced in a study of T-cell reconstitution after alpha-beta-depleted transplantation in children. The TCRbeta library incorporated unique molecular identifiers. TCRdb reprocessed the PCR reads with MiXCR, giving one entry per CDR3 protein. The sample records roughly 70,000 distinct CDR3 sequences, 4.9% being singletons. Specimen: PBMCs, mostly from graft donor cells, collected 180 days after TCRalphabeta/CD19-depleted stem cell transplant. The origin of the receptors is a boy in the first two years of life who had a stem cell transplant for acute myeloid leukemia, so the T cells may come from the graft donor.

This clonotype showed up many times. The chain uses TRBV7-8 and TRBJ1-6; TRBD1 aligns across 7 bases. V shed 4 bases and J 7 bases; nucleotides not matched to a gene: 10. Germline CDR1 and CDR2: SGHVS and FQNEAQ. The CDR3 length is 16 residues. In DNA, the CDR3 is TGTGCCAGCAGCTCACAGGGGCCGCGGTTAAATTCACCCCTCCACTTT. Translating gives CASSSQGPRLNSPLHF.

The table lists this clonotype with many counts. This sequence joins TRBV7-2 and TRBJ1-6, with a possible D match to TRBD1 (5 bases). The CDR3 loop spans 15 amino acids. CDR1 is SGHTA, CDR2 FQGNSA, per germline. The V gene lost 1 base and the J gene lost 9 bases, with 13 bases spanning the gap. In DNA form, the CDR3 reads TGTGCCAGCAGCTTAGAGGGCAGGGTGACTTCACCCCTCCACTTT. Translated: CASSLEGRVTSPLHF. Using reference TRBV7-2 and TRBJ1-6 for the parts outside the CDR3, the full variable domain is GAGVSQSPSNKVTEKGKDVELRCDPISGHTALYWYRQSLGQGLEFLIYFQGNSAPDKSGLPSDRFSAERTGGSVSTLTIQRTQQEDSAVYLCASSLEGRVTSPLHFGNGTRLTVT.

The chain is built from TRBV7-2 and TRBJ1-5; D gene unclear. This CDR3 spans 14 amino acids. Germline V CDR1 and CDR2: SGHTA, FQGNSA. V was pared by 3 bases and J by 3 bases, with 9 bases between. CDR3 sequence reads: CASSFAGSNQPQHF. CDR3 bases: TGTGCCAGCAGCTTTGCGGGGTCCAATCAGCCCCAGCATTTT.

In its sample, this clonotype was seen many times. The chain joins TRBV3-1 to TRBJ2-5; 10 nucleotides match TRBD2. The CDR3 length is 16 residues. V trimming: 6 bases; J trimming: 2 bases; junction bases outside the gene matches: 9. CDR1 is LGHDT and CDR2 is YNNKEL in the germline V gene (reference sequence). The CDR3 is CASRDLAGVNQETQYF. For the CDR3, the DNA is TGTGCCAGCAGGGACCTAGCGGGGGTCAATCAAGAGACCCAGTACTTC.

The sample holds many counts of this clonotype. This chain joins TRBV29-1 and TRBJ2-7; D unresolved. Germline loops: CDR1 SQVTM, CDR2 ANQGSEA. The CDR3 contains 12 residues. The ends were cut back, 0 bases at V and 5 bases at J, with 8 bases in the middle. The CDR3 here is CSVEDRTNEQYF. The CDR3, as DNA: TGCAGCGTTGAAGACCGTACTAACGAGCAGTACTTC.

This clonotype has a count of ten or more. The chain employs TRBV27 and TRBJ1-3, with D uncertain. The V end was cut by 5 bases, the J end by 4 bases, with 9 bases between. The CDR3 length is 13 residues. Germline lookup yields CDR1 MNHEY and CDR2 SMNVEV (reference sequence). The CDR3 sequence is CASSRLGGNTIYF. In DNA form, the CDR3 reads TGTGCCAGCAGTCGCCTAGGGGGAAACACCATATATTTT.

There are many counts of this clonotype. This rearrangement joins TRBV25-1 to TRBJ2-5; a weak D match, TRBD2 (5 bases). Per germline, CDR1 MGHDK and CDR2 SYGVNS. With 4 bases removed from V and 1 base from J, the gap between germline ends came to 7 bases. This CDR3 has 13 residues. CDR3 amino acids: CASSGGVQETQYF. Written as DNA, the CDR3 is TGTGCCAGCAGTGGGGGAGTCCAAGAGACCCAGTACTTC. The whole variable domain, filled in from reference TRBV25-1 and TRBJ2-5, reads EADIYQTPRYLVIGTGKKITLECSQTMGHDKMYWYQQDPGMELHLIHYSYGVNSTEKGDLSSESTVSRIRTEHFPLTLESARPSHTSQYLCASSGGVQETQYFGPGTRLLVL.

This clonotype was found many times. The genes are TRBV7-9 and TRBJ1-1; D remains ambiguous. This CDR3 comprises 13 residues. V lost 4 bases and J 6 bases, leaving 12 bases between the germline ends. The germline gives CDR1 SEHNR, CDR2 FQNEAQ (reference sequence). CDR3 DNA: TGTGCCAGCAGCTCGGTTGGACTTGCTGAAGCTTTCTTT. Protein: CASSSVGLAEAFF.

There are many counts of this clonotype. This chain uses TRBV10-3 with TRBJ2-5, with 8 bases that match TRBD1. The CDR3 spans 13 residues. Germline V gene data show CDR1 as ENHRY and CDR2 as SYGVKD. V dropped 4 bases and J dropped 5; count of bases not matched to a gene: 3. CDR3 DNA: TGTGCCATCAGTGTCCGGACAGGGGAGACCCAGTACTTC. Residues: CAISVRTGETQYF.

This clonotype came up many times. The chain is built from TRBV5-1 and TRBJ1-4; possible D gene TRBD1, 6 bases. The CDR3 length is 15 residues. Germline loops: CDR1 SGHRS, CDR2 YFSETQ. V was pared by 4 bases and J by 5 bases, with 15 bases between. The CDR3 region is CASSPIGGGNEKLFF. The CDR3 bases are TGCGCCAGCAGCCCAATCGGGGGCGGAAATGAAAAACTGTTTTTT.

This clonotype was found many times. The gene calls are TRBV6-5 and TRBJ1-1, with D perhaps matching TRBD1 (5 bases). The CDR3 contains 14 residues. Germline CDR1 reads MNHEY; CDR2 reads SVGAGI. The V and J ends lost 4 bases and 5 bases respectively, with 14 bases between them. CDR3 DNA sequence: TGTGCCAGCAGTTTCCAGGGTATTGGGACTGAAGCTTTCTTT. It specifies CASSFQGIGTEAFF.

This clonotype was observed at least ten times. The rearrangement uses TRBV29-1 and TRBJ2-1; 11 nucleotides match TRBD2. Losses at the gene ends were 7 bases for V and 5 bases for J; bases not matched to a gene: 7. The CDR3 spans 14 residues. The germline V gene has CDR1 SQVTM and CDR2 ANQGSEA. This CDR3 reads CSDFLAGGDNEQFF. Here the CDR3 DNA reads TGCAGCGATTTTCTAGCGGGGGGAGACAATGAGCAGTTCTTC.